The present T cell receptor beta chain was sequenced within a study of CD8+ T cells in alopecia areata. This CDR3 comprises 18 residues. The germline V gene encodes CDR1 LGHNA and CDR2 YNFKEQ. Trimming removed 0 bases at V and 0 bases at J, with 18 bases between. Treatment indicated: oral pan-JAK inhibitor, 5-10 mg twice daily. Extracted from the samples, RNA was reverse transcribed into cDNA to serve as the sequencing template. Profiled with immunoSEQ multiplex PCR; TCRdb holds only in-frame clones, not every one. This sample yields about 110,000 clones, of which roughly 84% are seen a single time; roughly 25% belongs to the top ten.

Sequenced material: CD8+ T cells sorted from blood, taken at week 24, from a patient treated with tofacitinib. The rearrangement joins TRBV4-2 to TRBJ2-7, with a tentative D call TRBD2 (5 bases). The TCR originated in a human donor with alopecia areata. In nucleotides, the CDR3 is TGTGCCAGCAGCCAAGATGTAGTAGCGAGCTCTAGCTCCTACGAGCAGTACTTC. Translating gives CASSQDVVASSSSYEQYF.